Presented here are 20 T cell receptor beta chains from one specimen sequenced in a study of response to subunit inactivated influenza vaccine. MiXCR was run by TCRdb on the RT-PCR reads, yielding one entry per CDR3 protein. The sample includes roughly 550,000 distinct CDR3 sequences, less than 25% of them seen just once. These data were likewise used in another study, on T cells expressing NK-cell markers. That report adds: Researchers built TCR beta cDNA using 5'RACE template switching with UMIs.

The specimen was CD4+ T cells sorted from PBMCs, collected 11 to 12 days after vaccination. The receptor source for this set is a man in his fifties or sixties who received an inactivated influenza vaccine.

This clonotype was picked up a small number of times. This chain uses TRBV6-2 or TRBV6-3 with TRBJ1-1; D gene uncertain. Germline CDR1 is MNHEY and CDR2 is SVGEGT. The length of the CDR3 is 15 residues. V lost 3 bases and J lost 4, with 15 bases in between. This chain's CDR3 is CASSYDVLRVTEAFF. DNA of the CDR3: TGTGCCAGCAGTTATGATGTCCTTCGGGTCACTGAAGCTTTCTTT.

This clonotype was detected only a few times. CDR3 amino acids: CASTPPPPGNYEQYF. CDR3 in DNA: TGCGCCAGCACCCCCCCGCCCCCTGGGAACTACGAGCAGTACTTC. The chain uses TRBV5-1 and TRBJ2-7, with D uncertain. This CDR3 region has 15 residues. Looked up from germline, CDR1 is SGHRS and CDR2 is YFSETQ. V lost 6 bases, J lost 3 bases, and 19 bases lay in between. The full variable domain, with the rest looked up from reference TRBV5-1 and TRBJ2-7, is KAGVTQTPRYLIKTRGQQVTLSCSPISGHRSVSWYQQTPGQGLQFLFEYFSETQRNKGNFPGRFSGRQFSNSRSEMNVSTLELGDSALYLCASTPPPPGNYEQYFGPGTRLTVT.

CDR3 sequence (DNA): TGTGCCATCACAGGGGCGACGGAGGTCTACACCTTC. It specifies CAITGATEVYTF. This chain links TRBV10-3 with TRBJ1-2; D perhaps matches TRBD1 (6 bases). The V end was cut by 7 bases, the J end by 10 bases, with 16 bases between. This CDR3 contains 12 residues. The germline V gene has CDR1 ENHRY and CDR2 SYGVKD.

The sample holds a few counts of this clonotype. The genes are TRBV5-1 and TRBJ2-3; 8 bases fit TRBD2. V shed 0 bases, J shed 0 bases, and the junction held 3 bases outside the gene matches. The CDR3 covers 16 residues. The germline gives CDR1 SGHRS, CDR2 YFSETQ. The CDR3 loop reads CASSLVSSGSTDTQYF. CDR3 DNA sequence: TGCGCCAGCAGCTTGGTTTCTAGCGGGAGCACAGATACGCAGTATTTT.

This clonotype was detected a few times. The rearrangement uses TRBV5-1 and TRBJ2-7, with D perhaps matching TRBD1 (5 bases). The CDR3 covers 15 residues. The germline CDR1 and CDR2 sequences are SGHRS and YFSETQ. Between the trimmed V and J ends, which lost 0 bases and 0 bases, there was a span of 10 bases. This CDR3 is CASSLDRSYSYEQYF. The CDR3 nucleotides read TGCGCCAGCAGCTTGGACAGGTCATACTCCTACGAGCAGTACTTC.

This clonotype was recorded many times. This chain links TRBV29-1 with TRBJ1-3; possibly TRBD1 for D (5 bases). With 3 bases removed from V and 1 base from J, the gap between germline ends came to 10 bases. Germline CDR1 reads SQVTM; CDR2 reads ANQGSEA. This CDR3 contains 14 residues. The CDR3 reads CSVDSAGSGNTIYF. CDR3 DNA sequence: TGCAGCGTTGATTCAGCAGGGTCTGGAAACACCATATATTTT.

This clonotype turned up a few times. As DNA, the CDR3 is TGCGCCAGCAGCTTGACGGGCGTTCCGGGGGAAAAACTGTTTTTT. Amino acid sequence: CASSLTGVPGEKLFF. The V call is TRBV5-1, the J call TRBJ1-4, with unresolved D. The germline V gene encodes CDR1 SGHRS and CDR2 YFSETQ. The ends were cut back, 1 base at V and 8 bases at J, with 15 bases in the middle. CDR3 size: 15 residues.

This clonotype was counted a few times. V gene TRBV28 combines with J gene TRBJ2-5, with D perhaps being TRBD1 or TRBD2 (7 bases each). The CDR3 sequence is 13 residues long. Germline V CDR1 and CDR2: MDHEN, SYDVKM. Trimming shortened V by 10 bases and J by 5 bases, and 17 bases separated the two germline ends. The CDR3 protein is CATRGGFWETQYF. The DNA of the CDR3 is TGTGCCACCAGGGGGGGGTTCTGGGAGACCCAGTACTTC.

Only a few counts were recorded for this clonotype. The J gene is TRBJ2-7, the V gene TRBV5-5; 7 nucleotides align to TRBD2. Germline trimming cut 4 bases from V and 7 bases from J; bases unmatched to any gene: 11. Germline CDR1 reads SGHKS; CDR2 reads YYEKEE (reference sequence). This CDR3 is 14 amino acids long. CDR3 nucleotides: TGTGCCAGCAGCACTAGCGCTTCACGGGGTGAGCAGTACTTC. This translates into CASSTSASRGEQYF.

This clonotype has just a few counts. The CDR3 protein is CASSLSGIYNEQFF. The CDR3 DNA sequence: TGTGCCAGCAGCCTTAGCGGGATCTACAATGAGCAGTTCTTC. This chain uses TRBV28 with TRBJ2-1; 8 bases line up with TRBD2. Germline CDR1 MDHEN, CDR2 SYDVKM. J was trimmed by 3 bases and V by 6 bases; bases with no gene match: 4. This CDR3 region has 14 residues.

V gene TRBV27 combines with J gene TRBJ1-1; D is ambiguous. V was clipped by 0 bases and J by 3 bases, with 8 bases between them. The CDR3 runs to 14 residues. Germline V gene data show CDR1 as MNHEY and CDR2 as SMNVEV (reference sequence). CDR3 in amino acids: CASSLSGGYTEAFF. Written as DNA, the CDR3 is TGTGCCAGCAGTTTATCGGGAGGTTACACTGAAGCTTTCTTT.

The chain uses TRBV11-2 and TRBJ2-7; 10 bases agree with TRBD1. CDR1 is SGHAT and CDR2 is FQNNGV in the germline V gene. The ends lost 5 bases at V and 3 bases at J; junction bases unmatched: 10. This CDR3 is built from 16 residues. In nucleotides, the CDR3 is TGTGCCAGCAGCGTATACTTGGACAGGGGGAACTACGAGCAGTACTTC. Translation: CASSVYLDRGNYEQYF.

V is TRBV19 and J is TRBJ2-5; D call uncertain. The germline gives CDR1 LNHDA, CDR2 SQIVND (reference sequence). The CDR3 is 15 amino acids. V lost 3 bases to trimming and J lost 5 bases, with 16 bases between them. CDR3 coding DNA: TGTGCCAGTAGTATCTCCCCGGCATCCCGGGAGACCCAGTACTTC. Translation gives CASSISPASRETQYF.

This clonotype showed up many times. The CDR3 DNA is TGCGCCAGCAGCTTGTGGGCAGGGGCCGAATACGAGCAGTACTTC. Residues: CASSLWAGAEYEQYF. The gene calls are TRBV5-1 and TRBJ2-7; TRBD1 might be the D (6 bases). V lost 1 base, J lost 4 bases, and 15 bases lay in between. Germline V gene lookup returns CDR1 SGHRS and CDR2 YFSETQ. This CDR3 has 15 residues.

This clonotype was seen more than once but under ten times. The chain employs TRBV27 and TRBJ2-1, with 7 bases matching TRBD1. V shed 7 bases, J shed 0 bases, and the junction held 6 bases outside the gene matches. Germline V CDR1 and CDR2: MNHEY, SMNVEV (reference sequence). The CDR3 is 15 amino acids. The CDR3 spells CASKPAGGSYNEQFF. CDR3 nucleotides: TGTGCCAGCAAACCGGCAGGGGGCTCCTACAATGAGCAGTTCTTC.

The genes are TRBV6-1 and TRBJ1-2; TRBD1 might be the D (5 bases). Trimming cost V 6 bases and J 5 bases, with 19 bases left between them. Germline CDR1 reads MNHNS; CDR2 reads SASEGT. The CDR3 extends over 15 amino acids. The CDR3: CASSLGGVSWYGYTF. As DNA, the CDR3 is TGTGCCAGCAGCCTTGGGGGGGTGAGTTGGTATGGCTACACCTTC.

The rearrangement uses TRBV10-2 and TRBJ2-3; 10 nucleotides agree with TRBD2. The CDR3 sequence is 19 residues long. CDR1 is WSHSY, CDR2 SAAADI, per germline. The ends lost 0 bases at V and 0 bases at J; junction bases unmatched: 9. For the CDR3, the DNA is TGCGCCAGCAGTGAGTCTCCGGGACTAGCGCCGACTAGCACAGATACGCAGTATTTT. This sequence encodes CASSESPGLAPTSTDTQYF.

V usage is TRBV5-6 and J usage is TRBJ1-2; TRBD1 agrees at 8 bases. Trimming removed 4 bases from V and 3 bases from J; junction bases left unmatched: 5. The CDR3 covers 14 residues. Germline CDR1 SGHDT, CDR2 YYEEEE. This chain's CDR3 is CASSDVTGDYGYTF. CDR3 bases: TGTGCCAGCAGCGATGTGACAGGGGACTATGGCTACACCTTC.

The table lists this clonotype with a few counts. V is TRBV2 and J is TRBJ1-5, with 7 bases aligning to TRBD1. The CDR3 spans 14 residues. J lost 3 bases, V lost 6 bases, and 5 bases had no gene match. The germline CDR1 and CDR2 sequences are SNHLY and FYNNEI. The CDR3 DNA reads TGTGCCAGCAGATCCGGGACAGTCAATCAGCCCCAGCATTTT. This codes for CASRSGTVNQPQHF.

The table lists this clonotype with a few counts. The CDR3 DNA is TGTGCCAGCAGCCCGCGGGGCAGTATAGATACGCAGTATTTT. This translates into CASSPRGSIDTQYF. V gene TRBV7-2 combines with J gene TRBJ2-3, with a tentative D call TRBD2 (6 bases). The CDR3 spans 14 residues. CDR1 and CDR2 (germline): SGHTA, FQGNSA. V lost 5 bases and J lost 5, with 14 bases in between.